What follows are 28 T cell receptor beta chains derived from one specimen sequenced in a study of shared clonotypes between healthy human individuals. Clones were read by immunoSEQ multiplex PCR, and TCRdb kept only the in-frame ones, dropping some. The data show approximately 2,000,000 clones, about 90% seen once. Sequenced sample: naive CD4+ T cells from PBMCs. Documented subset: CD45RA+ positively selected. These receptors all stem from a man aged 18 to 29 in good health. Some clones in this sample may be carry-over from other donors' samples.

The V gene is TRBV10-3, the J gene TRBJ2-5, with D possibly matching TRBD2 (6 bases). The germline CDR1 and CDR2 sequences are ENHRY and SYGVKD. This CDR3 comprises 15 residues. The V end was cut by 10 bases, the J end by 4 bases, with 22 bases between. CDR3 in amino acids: CATRNGAGKTETQYF. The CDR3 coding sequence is TGTGCCACGAGGAACGGGGCGGGGAAGACAGAGACCCAGTACTTC.

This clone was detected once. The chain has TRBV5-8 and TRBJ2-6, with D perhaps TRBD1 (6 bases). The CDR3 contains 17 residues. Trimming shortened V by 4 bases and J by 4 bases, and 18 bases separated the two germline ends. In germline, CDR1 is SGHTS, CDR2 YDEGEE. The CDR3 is CASSQDPGESGANVLTF. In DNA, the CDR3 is TGTGCCAGCAGCCAAGACCCAGGGGAGTCCGGGGCCAACGTCCTGACTTTC.

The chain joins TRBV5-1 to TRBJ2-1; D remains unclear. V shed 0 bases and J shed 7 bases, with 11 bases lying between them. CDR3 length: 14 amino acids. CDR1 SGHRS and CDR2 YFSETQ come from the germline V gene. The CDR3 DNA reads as TGCGCCAGCAGCTTGGAGAATATAGGGAATGAGCAGTTCTTC. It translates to CASSLENIGNEQFF.

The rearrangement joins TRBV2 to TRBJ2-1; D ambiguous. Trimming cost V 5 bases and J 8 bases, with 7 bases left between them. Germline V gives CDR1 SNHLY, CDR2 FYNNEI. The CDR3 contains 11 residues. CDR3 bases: TGTGCCAGCAGTACGTACGATGAGCAGTTCTTC. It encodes CASSTYDEQFF.

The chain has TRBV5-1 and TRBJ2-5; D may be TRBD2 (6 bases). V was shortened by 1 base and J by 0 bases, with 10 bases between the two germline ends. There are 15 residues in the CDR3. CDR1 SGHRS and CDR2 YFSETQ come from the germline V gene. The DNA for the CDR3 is TGCGCCAGCAGCTTGACGAGACTAGACCAAGAGACCCAGTACTTC. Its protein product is CASSLTRLDQETQYF.

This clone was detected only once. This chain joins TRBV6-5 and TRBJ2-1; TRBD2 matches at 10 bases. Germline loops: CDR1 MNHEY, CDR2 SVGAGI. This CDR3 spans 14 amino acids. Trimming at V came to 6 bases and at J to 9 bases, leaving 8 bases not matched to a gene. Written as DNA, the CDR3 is TGTGCCAGCAGGCTTAGCGGGAGGATTAGTGAGCAGTTCTTC. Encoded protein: CASRLSGRISEQFF.

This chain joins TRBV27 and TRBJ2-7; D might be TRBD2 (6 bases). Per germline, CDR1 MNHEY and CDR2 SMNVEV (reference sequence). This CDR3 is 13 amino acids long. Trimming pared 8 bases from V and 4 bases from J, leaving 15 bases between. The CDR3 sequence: CASGRDFKYEQYF. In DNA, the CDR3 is TGTGCCAGCGGGCGGGACTTCAAGTACGAGCAGTACTTC.

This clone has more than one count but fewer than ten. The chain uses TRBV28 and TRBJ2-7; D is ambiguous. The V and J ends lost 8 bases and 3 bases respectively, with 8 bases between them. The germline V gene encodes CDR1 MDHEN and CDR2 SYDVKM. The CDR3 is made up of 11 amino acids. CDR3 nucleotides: TGTGCCAGCCTGGGGAACTACGAGCAGTACTTC. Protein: CASLGNYEQYF.

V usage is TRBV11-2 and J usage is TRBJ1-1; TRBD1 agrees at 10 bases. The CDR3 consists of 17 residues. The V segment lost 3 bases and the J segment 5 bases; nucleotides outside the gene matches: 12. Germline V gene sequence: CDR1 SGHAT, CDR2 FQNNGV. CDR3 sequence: CASSFSLGQGFLTEAFF. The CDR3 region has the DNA TGTGCCAGCAGCTTCTCCCTGGGACAGGGGTTTCTTACTGAAGCTTTCTTT.

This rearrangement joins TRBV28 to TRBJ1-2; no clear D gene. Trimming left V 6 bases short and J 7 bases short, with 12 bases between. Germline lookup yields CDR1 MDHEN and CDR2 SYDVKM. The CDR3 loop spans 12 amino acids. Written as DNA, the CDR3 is TGTGCCAGCAGCCAACCCGGGTCTGGCTACACCTTC. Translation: CASSQPGSGYTF.

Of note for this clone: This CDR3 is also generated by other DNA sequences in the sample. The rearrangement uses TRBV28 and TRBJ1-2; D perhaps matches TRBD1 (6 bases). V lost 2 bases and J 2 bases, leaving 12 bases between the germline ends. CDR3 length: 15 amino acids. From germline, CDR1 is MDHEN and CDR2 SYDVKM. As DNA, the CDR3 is TGTGCCAGCAGTTTAGGAGGGGGGCTGAACTATGGCTACACCTTC. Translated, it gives CASSLGGGLNYGYTF.

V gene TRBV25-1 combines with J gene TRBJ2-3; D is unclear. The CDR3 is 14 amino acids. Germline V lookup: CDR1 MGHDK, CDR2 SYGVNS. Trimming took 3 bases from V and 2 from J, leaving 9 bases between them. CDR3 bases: TGTGCCAGCAGTGACGGGCAGCTCACAGATACGCAGTATTTT. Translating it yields CASSDGQLTDTQYF.

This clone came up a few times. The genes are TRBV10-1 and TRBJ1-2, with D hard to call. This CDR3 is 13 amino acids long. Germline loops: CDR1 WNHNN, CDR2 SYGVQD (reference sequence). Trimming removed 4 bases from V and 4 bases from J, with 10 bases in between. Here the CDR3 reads CASSATARYGYTF. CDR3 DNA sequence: TGCGCCAGCAGTGCGACCGCCCGCTATGGCTACACCTTC.

The CDR3 DNA sequence: TGTGCCAGCAGCGTAACATCCGGGACAGGAACTAACTATGGCTACACCTTC. This gives the protein CASSVTSGTGTNYGYTF. The chain recombines TRBV13 with TRBJ1-2, with TRBD1 matching over 8 bases. CDR3 length equals 17 residues. Germline CDR1 and CDR2: PRHDT and FYEKMQ (reference sequence). The ends lost 5 bases at V and 0 bases at J; junction bases unmatched: 11.

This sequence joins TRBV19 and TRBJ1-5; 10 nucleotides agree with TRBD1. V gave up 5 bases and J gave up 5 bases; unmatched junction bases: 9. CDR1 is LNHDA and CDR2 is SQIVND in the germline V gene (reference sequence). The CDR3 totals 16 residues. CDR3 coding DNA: TGTGCCAGTAGTGCCTGGACAGGGGGGGGATATCAGCCCCAGCATTTT. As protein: CASSAWTGGGYQPQHF.

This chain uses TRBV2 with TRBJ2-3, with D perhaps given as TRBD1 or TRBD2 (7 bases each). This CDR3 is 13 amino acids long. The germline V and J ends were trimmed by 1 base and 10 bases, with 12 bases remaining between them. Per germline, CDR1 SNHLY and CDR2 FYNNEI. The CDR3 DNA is TGTGCCAGCAGTGAAGGGGAGGGGGCGGCGCAGTATTTT. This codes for CASSEGEGAAQYF.

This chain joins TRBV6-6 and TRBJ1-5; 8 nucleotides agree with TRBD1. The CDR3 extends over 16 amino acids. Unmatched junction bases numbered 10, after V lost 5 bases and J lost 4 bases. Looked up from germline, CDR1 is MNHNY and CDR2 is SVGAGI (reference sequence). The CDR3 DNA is TGTGCCAGCAGTCCTGGGACAGGCATAGGGAATCAGCCCCAGCATTTT. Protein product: CASSPGTGIGNQPQHF.

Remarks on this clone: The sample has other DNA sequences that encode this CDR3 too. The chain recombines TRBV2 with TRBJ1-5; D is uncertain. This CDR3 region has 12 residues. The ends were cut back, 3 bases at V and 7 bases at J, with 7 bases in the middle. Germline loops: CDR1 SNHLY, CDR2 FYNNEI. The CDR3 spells CASSETGQPQHF. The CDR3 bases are TGTGCCAGCAGTGAGACGGGACAGCCCCAGCATTTT.

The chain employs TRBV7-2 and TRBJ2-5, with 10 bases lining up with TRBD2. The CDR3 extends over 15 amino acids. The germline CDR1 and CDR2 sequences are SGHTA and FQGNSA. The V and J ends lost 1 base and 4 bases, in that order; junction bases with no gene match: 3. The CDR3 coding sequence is TGTGCCAGCAGCTTAGTAGCTAGCGGGAGAGAGACCCAGTACTTC. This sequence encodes CASSLVASGRETQYF. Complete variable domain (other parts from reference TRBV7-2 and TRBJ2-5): GAGVSQSPSNKVTEKGKDVELRCDPISGHTALYWYRQSLGQGLEFLIYFQGNSAPDKSGLPSDRFSAERTGGSVSTLTIQRTQQEDSAVYLCASSLVASGRETQYFGPGTRLLVL.

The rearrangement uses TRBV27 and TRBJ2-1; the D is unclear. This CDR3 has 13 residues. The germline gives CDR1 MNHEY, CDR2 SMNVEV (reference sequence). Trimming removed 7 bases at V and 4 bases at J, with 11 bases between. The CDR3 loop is CASMLDPYNEQFF. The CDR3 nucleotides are TGTGCCAGCATGCTAGACCCTTACAATGAGCAGTTCTTC.

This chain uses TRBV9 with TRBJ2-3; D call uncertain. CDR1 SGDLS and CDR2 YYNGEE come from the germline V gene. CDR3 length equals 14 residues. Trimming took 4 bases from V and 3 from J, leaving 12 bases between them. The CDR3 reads CASSPLGRTDTQYF. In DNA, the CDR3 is TGTGCCAGCAGCCCTCTTGGTAGGACAGATACGCAGTATTTT.

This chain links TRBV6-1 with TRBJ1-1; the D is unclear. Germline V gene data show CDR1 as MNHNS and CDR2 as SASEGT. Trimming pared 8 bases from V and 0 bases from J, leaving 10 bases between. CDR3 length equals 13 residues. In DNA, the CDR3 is TGTGCCAGCCTTAACCGGGTGAACACTGAAGCTTTCTTT. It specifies CASLNRVNTEAFF.

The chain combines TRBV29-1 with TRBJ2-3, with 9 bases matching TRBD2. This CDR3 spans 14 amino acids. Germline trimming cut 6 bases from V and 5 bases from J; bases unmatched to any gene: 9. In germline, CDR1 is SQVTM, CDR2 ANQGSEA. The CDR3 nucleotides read TGCAGCGTCTCTCGGGGAGCGGGAGGAGATACGCAGTATTTT. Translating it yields CSVSRGAGGDTQYF.

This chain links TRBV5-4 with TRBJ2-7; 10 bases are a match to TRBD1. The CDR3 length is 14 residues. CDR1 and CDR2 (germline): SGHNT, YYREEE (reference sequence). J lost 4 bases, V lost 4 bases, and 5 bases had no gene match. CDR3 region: CASSPGTGVYEQYF. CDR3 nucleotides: TGTGCCAGCAGCCCGGGGACAGGGGTATACGAGCAGTACTTC.

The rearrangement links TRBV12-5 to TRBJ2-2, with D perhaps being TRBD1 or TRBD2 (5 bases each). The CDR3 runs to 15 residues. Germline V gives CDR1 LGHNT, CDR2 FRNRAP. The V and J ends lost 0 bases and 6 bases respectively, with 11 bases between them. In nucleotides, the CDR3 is TGTGCTAGTGGTTTGGTACTGAGAGGGGCCGGGGAGCTGTTTTTT. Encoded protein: CASGLVLRGAGELFF.

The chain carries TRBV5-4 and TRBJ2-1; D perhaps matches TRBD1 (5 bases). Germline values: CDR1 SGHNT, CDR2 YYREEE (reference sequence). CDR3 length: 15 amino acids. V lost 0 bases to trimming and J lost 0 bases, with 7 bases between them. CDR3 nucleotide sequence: TGTGCCAGCAGCTTGGAACAGGCCTCCTACAATGAGCAGTTCTTC. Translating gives CASSLEQASYNEQFF. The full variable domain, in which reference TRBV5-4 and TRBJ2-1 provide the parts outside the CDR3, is ETGVTQSPTHLIKTRGQQVTLRCSSQSGHNTVSWYQQALGQGPQFIFQYYREEENGRGNFPPRFSGLQFPNYSSELNVNALELDDSALYLCASSLEQASYNEQFFGPGTRLTVL.

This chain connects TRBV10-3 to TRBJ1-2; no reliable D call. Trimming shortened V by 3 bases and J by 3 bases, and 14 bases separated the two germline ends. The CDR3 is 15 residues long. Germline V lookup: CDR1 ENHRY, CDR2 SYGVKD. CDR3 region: CAISDNSFGDYGYTF. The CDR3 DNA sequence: TGTGCCATCAGTGATAACTCCTTCGGAGACTATGGCTACACCTTC.

The CDR3 spells CASSLLSLEDEQYF. The CDR3 DNA reads as TGCGCCAGCAGCTTGTTGAGTTTGGAGGACGAGCAGTACTTC. V gene TRBV5-1 combines with J gene TRBJ2-7; maybe TRBD2 (5 bases). The V end lost 1 base, the J end lost 5 bases, and 13 bases lay between the germline ends. The germline gives CDR1 SGHRS, CDR2 YFSETQ. This CDR3 region has 14 residues.